This TCR beta chain was recovered during a study of cytomegalovirus exposure and HLA in healthy donors. Study context: The 120 validation repertoires used the same platform as the 550 to 700 first-cohort repertoires (as reported by a later analysis). Study results and limitations: For most TCR sequences rarity was the rule, although some public TCRs occurred in many donors. The study recorded 150 to 200 TCR beta chains that were cytomegalovirus-associated.

The data were produced by immunoSEQ multiplex PCR, yet TCRdb's version contains in-frame clones alone and is incomplete. The table has roughly 300,000 clones, roughly 90% seen once. About this clone: What it recognizes is unknown.

This clonotype was sampled from a young woman in good health and CMV-seronegative. The sample was PBMCs.

The DNA of the CDR3 is TGTGCCAGCAGTCTCATAGCGGGAGGGCTCACAGATACGCAGTATTTT. Amino acids: CASSLIAGGLTDTQYF. V and J are TRBV28 and TRBJ2-3; the match to TRBD2 covers 11 bases. V lost 5 bases and J lost 2; bases outside the gene matches: 6. The CDR3 contains 16 residues. Germline V CDR1 and CDR2: MDHEN, SYDVKM.